What follows are 3 T cell receptor beta chains derived from one specimen sequenced in a study of long-term antiretroviral therapy in people with HIV. With survey level as its setting, the immunoSEQ assay was v3.0. Only in-frame clones appear in the TCRdb table, and some are missing; sequencing was by immunoSEQ multiplex PCR. The table records tens of thousands of clones, approximately 83% of them present only once. This specimen was unsorted PBMCs, taken 0.7 years before starting antiretroviral therapy. The receptors derive from a man aged 30 to 45 with HIV.

V and J are TRBV9 and TRBJ2-5; either TRBD1 or TRBD2 may fit D (5 bases each). Germline V CDR1 and CDR2: SGDLS, YYNGEE. V lost 3 bases and J lost 3, with 18 bases in between. The CDR3 runs to 16 residues. CDR3 sequence reads: CASSDGPGTVEETQYF. For the CDR3, the DNA is TGTGCCAGCAGCGATGGACCCGGGACCGTGGAAGAGACCCAGTACTTC.

This chain connects TRBV29-1 to TRBJ2-7, with a possible D match to TRBD2 (6 bases). CDR1 is SQVTM and CDR2 is ANQGSEA in the germline V gene. The CDR3 has 13 residues. V was shortened by 7 bases and J by 0 bases, with 13 bases between the two germline ends. The CDR3 spells CSAGAGSSYEQYF. Written as DNA, the CDR3 is TGCAGCGCCGGTGCGGGAAGCTCCTACGAGCAGTACTTC.

The J gene is TRBJ1-5, the V gene TRBV28; no firm D call. Germline values: CDR1 MDHEN, CDR2 SYDVKM. The CDR3 contains 15 residues. Deletions cut 3 bases from V and 0 bases from J, with 9 bases between. This CDR3 reads CASSFRVTSNQPQHF. The CDR3, as DNA: TGTGCCAGCAGTTTCCGGGTGACTAGCAATCAGCCCCAGCATTTT.